The next 10 T cell receptor beta chains were all read from a single sample in a study of CD8 T cells in Susac syndrome. RNA totalling about 0.5 to 1 ug underwent reverse transcription with random hexamers. TCRdb re-called the immunoSEQ multiplex PCR reads through MiXCR, storing one row per CDR3 protein. This table holds about 160,000 distinct CDR3 sequences, 94% found once. The sample consisted of CD4+ T cells from PBMCs. The receptors derive from a human donor with multiple sclerosis.

The chain employs TRBV3-1 and TRBJ2-7, with 8 bases lining up with TRBD1. V was pared by 0 bases and J by 6 bases, with 13 bases of the junction left unmatched. CDR1 is LGHDT, CDR2 YNNKEL, per germline (reference sequence). The CDR3 contains 17 residues. CDR3 in DNA: TGTGCCAGCAGCCAAGAGGGAGTATGGGACAGGCCCCTCGAGCAGTACTTC. It is translated as CASSQEGVWDRPLEQYF.

This chain joins TRBV28 and TRBJ2-2; the match to TRBD2 covers 14 bases. Germline V CDR1 and CDR2: MDHEN, SYDVKM. The CDR3 consists of 16 residues. Germline trimming cut 6 bases from V and 7 bases from J; bases unmatched to any gene: 7. CDR3 loop: CASSRGLAGGIGELFF. Here the CDR3 DNA reads TGTGCCAGCAGCCGAGGACTAGCGGGAGGTATCGGGGAGCTGTTTTTT.

The chain carries TRBV19 and TRBJ2-6, with a tentative D call TRBD2 (5 bases). With 4 bases removed from V and 4 bases from J, the gap between germline ends came to 11 bases. The germline gives CDR1 LNHDA, CDR2 SQIVND (reference sequence). This CDR3 spans 15 amino acids. CDR3 region: CASSNRGSGANVLTF. The CDR3 coding sequence is TGTGCCAGTAGTAATCGGGGATCGGGGGCCAACGTCCTGACTTTC.

The rearrangement uses TRBV20-1 and TRBJ2-3; TRBD1 matches at 8 bases. There are 14 residues in the CDR3. The V gene's germline CDR1 is DFQATT and CDR2 SNEGSKA (reference sequence). Trimming took 5 bases from V and 3 from J; bases not matched to a gene: 7. Written as DNA, the CDR3 is TGCAGTGCTGGGCGGACAGGGAGGACAGATACGCAGTATTTT. This gives the protein CSAGRTGRTDTQYF.

This chain links TRBV3-1 with TRBJ2-4, with D maybe TRBD1 (5 bases). The CDR3 consists of 12 residues. V was pared by 8 bases and J by 9 bases, with 14 bases between. Germline lookup yields CDR1 LGHDT and CDR2 YNNKEL (reference sequence). In DNA form, the CDR3 reads TGTGCCAGCCGACGACAGTCGGGCATTCAGTACTTC. It codes for CASRRQSGIQYF.

The CDR3 is CASSRDTQADTQYF. The DNA of the CDR3 is TGTGCCAGCAGCCGCGATACCCAAGCAGATACGCAGTATTTT. V gene TRBV4-2 combines with J gene TRBJ2-3, with D unresolved. This CDR3 spans 14 amino acids. The V gene lost 4 bases and the J gene lost 4 bases, with 12 bases spanning the gap. Germline values: CDR1 LGHNA, CDR2 YNFKEQ.

The rearrangement links TRBV29-1 to TRBJ1-2, with 7 nucleotides matching TRBD1. The CDR3 has 13 residues. V gave up 6 bases and J gave up 6 bases; unmatched junction bases: 10. Germline CDR1 reads SQVTM; CDR2 reads ANQGSEA. As DNA, the CDR3 is TGCAGCGTCAGGGGGGCATCTAGAGATGGCTACACCTTC. Residues: CSVRGASRDGYTF.

CDR3 loop: CASSLPGGAGQPQHF. CDR3 nucleotides: TGTGCCAGCAGCTTACCAGGGGGCGCGGGACAGCCCCAGCATTTT. The rearrangement uses TRBV7-9 and TRBJ1-5; TRBD1 agrees at 8 bases. The CDR3 length is 15 residues. Trimming took 2 bases from V and 7 from J; bases not matched to a gene: 7. Germline CDR1 and CDR2: SEHNR and FQNEAQ (reference sequence).

The chain combines TRBV3-1 with TRBJ2-2, with D perhaps TRBD2 (6 bases). The germline V and J ends were trimmed by 6 bases and 3 bases, with 8 bases remaining between them. The CDR3 runs to 13 residues. The germline CDR1 and CDR2 sequences are LGHDT and YNNKEL (reference sequence). The chain's CDR3 is CASRRDYTGELFF. The DNA of the CDR3 is TGTGCCAGCAGGAGGGACTACACCGGGGAGCTGTTTTTT.

The rearrangement links TRBV30 to TRBJ1-3; possibly TRBD1 for D (5 bases). The CDR3 spans 11 residues. CDR1 GTSNPN and CDR2 SVGIG come from the germline V gene (reference sequence). V lost 0 bases, J lost 8 bases, and 5 bases lay in between. This CDR3 is CAWSVGDTIYF. DNA for the CDR3: TGTGCCTGGAGTGTAGGGGACACCATATATTTT.